Each of the 12 T cell receptor beta chains below was sequenced from the same sample in a study of blood T cells in healthy people across ages. With a J-beta primer mix and a sample-barcoded 5' primer, a second PCR ran about 6 to 11 cycles. TCRdb processed the 5' RACE reads anew with MiXCR; each CDR3 protein has one entry. The profile covers 700,000 to 950,000 distinct CDR3 sequences, with about three fifths appearing a single time and roughly 20% taken by the ten largest. The sample consisted of blood. The source is a young man in good health.

The chain has TRBV12-3 or TRBV12-4 and TRBJ2-4; D ambiguous. The closer fit of TRBJ2-7 to the DNA end suggests the J call may be wrong. The CDR3 loop spans 13 amino acids. CDR3: CASSLSTTYEQYF. DNA for the CDR3: TGTGCCAGCAGTTTATCCACGACCTACGAGCAGTACTTC.

The V gene is TRBV20-1, the J gene TRBJ2-5; D not certain. V was clipped by 6 bases and J by 2 bases, with 13 bases between them. This CDR3 contains 13 residues. CDR1 and CDR2 from the germline V gene are DFQATT and SNEGSKA (reference sequence). CDR3 DNA: TGCAGTGCCCCCGGGTTAACACAAGAGACCCAGTACTTC. This sequence encodes CSAPGLTQETQYF.

The gene calls are TRBV7-2 and TRBJ1-2; the D is unclear. The V end was cut by 1 base, the J end by 8 bases, with 14 bases between. The germline V gene has CDR1 SGHTA and CDR2 FQGNSA. The CDR3 runs 14 residues. The CDR3 DNA reads TGTGCCAGCAGCTTAGTGGGCCTGGTTGGCGGCTACACCTTC. Protein: CASSLVGLVGGYTF.

The chain combines TRBV7-8 with TRBJ1-2, with D tentatively TRBD1 (6 bases). This CDR3 region has 18 residues. The V and J ends lost 0 bases and 2 bases respectively, with 19 bases between them. Looked up from germline, CDR1 is SGHVS and CDR2 is FQNEAQ. CDR3 in amino acids: CASSLARKGHIMNYGYTF. DNA of the CDR3: TGTGCCAGCAGCTTAGCGCGAAAGGGACATATCATGAACTATGGCTACACCTTC.

The chain carries TRBV11-2 and TRBJ2-7; D ambiguous. Trimming removed 5 bases at V and 5 bases at J, with 13 bases between. Germline loops: CDR1 SGHAT, CDR2 FQNNGV. CDR3 length equals 13 residues. The CDR3 reads CASSPTRANEQYF. CDR3 nucleotides: TGTGCCAGCAGCCCCACACGGGCTAACGAGCAGTACTTC.

The genes are TRBV21-1 and TRBJ2-7; TRBD1 was called by the table and not checked on the DNA. TRBV21-1 is tagged as a pseudogene. This CDR3 has 13 amino acids. In DNA, the CDR3 is TGTGCCAGCAGCAAGACAGGGACTGACGAGCAGTACTTC. Translated, it gives CASSKTGTDEQYF.

The chain employs TRBV15 and TRBJ2-3, with D tentatively TRBD2 (6 bases). The CDR3 totals 13 residues. V lost 5 bases and J lost 1, with 7 bases in between. CDR1 LNHNV and CDR2 YYDKDF come from the germline V gene (reference sequence). CDR3 in amino acids: CATSWGGTDTQYF. CDR3 DNA: TGTGCCACCAGCTGGGGGGGCACAGATACGCAGTATTTT.

The chain joins TRBV20-1 to TRBJ1-1; D is unclear. Germline values: CDR1 DFQATT, CDR2 SNEGSKA (reference sequence). The CDR3 totals 11 residues. Trimming took 7 bases from V and 11 from J, leaving 17 bases between them. The CDR3, as DNA: TGCAGTGTCCTGGCGGGCGTGAGGGCTTTCTTT. Translation gives CSVLAGVRAFF.

This clonotype was recorded once. The genes are TRBV7-9 and TRBJ2-5; 9 bases line up with TRBD2. CDR3 length equals 15 residues. After removal of 5 bases from V and 5 bases from J, the junction contained 9 bases not matched to a gene. The germline V gene has CDR1 SEHNR and CDR2 FQNEAQ (reference sequence). The CDR3 region is CASSPRTSARETQYF. In DNA form, the CDR3 reads TGTGCCAGCAGCCCGAGGACTAGCGCCCGGGAGACCCAGTACTTC.

In this sample, this clonotype turned up once. The J gene is TRBJ2-1, the V gene TRBV5-1, with D possibly matching TRBD2 (6 bases). Trimming took off 9 bases at V and 4 bases at J, with 20 bases between the two ends. The CDR3 loop spans 15 amino acids. CDR1 is SGHRS, CDR2 YFSETQ, per germline. The CDR3 spells CATPTGGPDYNEQFF. CDR3 coding DNA: TGCGCCACGCCAACCGGGGGTCCAGATTACAATGAGCAGTTCTTC.

Comment on this clonotype: This may be a read error, as it is one base from a much larger clone. This sequence joins TRBV12-3 or TRBV12-4 and TRBJ2-1; 9 bases are a match to TRBD2. This CDR3 is built from 17 residues. Written as DNA, the CDR3 is TGTGCCGGCAGCCAGGGTTTTAGCGGGAGCGAGTACAATGAGCAGTTCTTC. Protein sequence: CAGSQGFSGSEYNEQFF.

Only one count was recorded for this clonotype. V is TRBV7-2 and J is TRBJ2-5, with a tentative D call TRBD2 (5 bases). This CDR3 has 15 amino acids. CDR1 is SGHTA and CDR2 is FQGNSA in the germline V gene. The V and J ends lost 4 bases and 2 bases respectively, with 14 bases between them. DNA for the CDR3: TGTGCCAGCAGCTCCACTAGAGGGATTCAAGAGACCCAGTACTTC. It encodes CASSSTRGIQETQYF.